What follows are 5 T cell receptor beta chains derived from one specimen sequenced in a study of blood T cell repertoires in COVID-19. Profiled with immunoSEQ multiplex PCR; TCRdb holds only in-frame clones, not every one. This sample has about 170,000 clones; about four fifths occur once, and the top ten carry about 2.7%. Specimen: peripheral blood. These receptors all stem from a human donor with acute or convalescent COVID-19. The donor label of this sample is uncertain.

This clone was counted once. In DNA form, the CDR3 reads TGCAGCGTTTCGAGGACTGACCCCTACGAGCAGTACTTC. Translated: CSVSRTDPYEQYF. The genes are TRBV29-1 and TRBJ2-7; weak D call: TRBD2 (5 bases). The germline gives CDR1 SQVTM, CDR2 ANQGSEA. V lost 5 bases and J lost 2, with 13 bases in between. CDR3 length: 13 amino acids.

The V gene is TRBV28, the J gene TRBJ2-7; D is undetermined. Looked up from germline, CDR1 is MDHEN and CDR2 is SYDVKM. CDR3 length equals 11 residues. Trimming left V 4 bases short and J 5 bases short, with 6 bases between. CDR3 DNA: TGTGCCAGCAGTTCAGTAAACGAGCAGTACTTC. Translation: CASSSVNEQYF.

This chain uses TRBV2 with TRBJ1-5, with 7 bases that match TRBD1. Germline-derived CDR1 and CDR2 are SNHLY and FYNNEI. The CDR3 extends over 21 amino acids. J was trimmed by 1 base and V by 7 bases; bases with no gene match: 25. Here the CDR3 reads CASKGLVAGGLMSGSNQPQHF. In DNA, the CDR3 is TGTGCCAGCAAGGGTTTAGTGGCAGGGGGTCTCATGAGCGGAAGCAATCAGCCCCAGCATTTT.

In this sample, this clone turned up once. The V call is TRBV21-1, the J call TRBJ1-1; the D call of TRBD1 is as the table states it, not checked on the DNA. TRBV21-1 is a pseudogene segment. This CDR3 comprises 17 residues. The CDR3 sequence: CASSRKPDRGPDTEAFF. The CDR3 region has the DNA TGTGCCAGCAGCAGAAAACCGGACAGGGGCCCAGACACTGAAGCTTTCTTT.

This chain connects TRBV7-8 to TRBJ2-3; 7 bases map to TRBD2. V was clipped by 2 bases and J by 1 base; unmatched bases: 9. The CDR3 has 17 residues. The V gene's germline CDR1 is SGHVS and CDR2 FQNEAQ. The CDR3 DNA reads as TGTGCCAGCAGCTTACTTTGGGCTAGCGGACGCACAGATACGCAGTATTTT. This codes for CASSLLWASGRTDTQYF.